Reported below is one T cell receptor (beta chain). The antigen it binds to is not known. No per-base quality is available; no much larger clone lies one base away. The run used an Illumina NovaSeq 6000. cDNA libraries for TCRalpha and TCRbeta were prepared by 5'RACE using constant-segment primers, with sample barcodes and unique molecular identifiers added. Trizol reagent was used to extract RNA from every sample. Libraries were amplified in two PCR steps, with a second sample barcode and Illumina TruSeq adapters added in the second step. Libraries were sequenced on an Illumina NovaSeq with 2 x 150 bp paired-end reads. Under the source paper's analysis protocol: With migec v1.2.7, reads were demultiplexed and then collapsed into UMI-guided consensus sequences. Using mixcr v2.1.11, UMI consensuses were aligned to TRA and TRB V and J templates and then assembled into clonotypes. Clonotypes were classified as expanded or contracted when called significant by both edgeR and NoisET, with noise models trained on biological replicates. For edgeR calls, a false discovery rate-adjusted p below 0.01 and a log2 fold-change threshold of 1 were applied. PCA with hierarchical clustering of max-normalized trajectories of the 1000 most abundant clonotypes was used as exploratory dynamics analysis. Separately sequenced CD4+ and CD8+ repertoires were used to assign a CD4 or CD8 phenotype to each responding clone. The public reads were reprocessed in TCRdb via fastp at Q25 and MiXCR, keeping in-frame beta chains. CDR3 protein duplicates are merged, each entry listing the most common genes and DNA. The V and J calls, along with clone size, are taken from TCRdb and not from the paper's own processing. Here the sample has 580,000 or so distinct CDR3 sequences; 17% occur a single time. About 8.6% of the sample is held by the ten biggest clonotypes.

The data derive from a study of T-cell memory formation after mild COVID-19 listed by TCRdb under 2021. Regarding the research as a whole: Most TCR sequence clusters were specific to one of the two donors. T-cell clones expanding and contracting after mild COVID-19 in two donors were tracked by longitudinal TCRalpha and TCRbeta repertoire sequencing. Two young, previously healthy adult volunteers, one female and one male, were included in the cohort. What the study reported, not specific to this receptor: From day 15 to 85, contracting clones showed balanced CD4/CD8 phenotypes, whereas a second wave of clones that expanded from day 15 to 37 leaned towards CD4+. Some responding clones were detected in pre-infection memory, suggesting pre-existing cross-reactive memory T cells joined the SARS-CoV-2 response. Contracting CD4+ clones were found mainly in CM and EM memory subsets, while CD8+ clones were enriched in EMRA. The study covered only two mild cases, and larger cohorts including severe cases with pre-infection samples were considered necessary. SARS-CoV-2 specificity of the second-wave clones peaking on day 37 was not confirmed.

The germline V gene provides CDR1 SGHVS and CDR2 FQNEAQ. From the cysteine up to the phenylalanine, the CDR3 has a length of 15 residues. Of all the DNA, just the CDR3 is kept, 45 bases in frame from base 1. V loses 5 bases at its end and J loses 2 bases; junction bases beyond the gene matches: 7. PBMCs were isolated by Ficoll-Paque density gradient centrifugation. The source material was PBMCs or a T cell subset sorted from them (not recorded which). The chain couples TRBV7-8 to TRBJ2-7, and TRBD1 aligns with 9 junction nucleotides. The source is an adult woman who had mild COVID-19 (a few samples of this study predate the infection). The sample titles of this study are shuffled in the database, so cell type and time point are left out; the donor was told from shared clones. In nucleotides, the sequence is TGTGCCAGCAGCGCGGGGACAGGGAGTACCTACGAGCAGTACTTC. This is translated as CASSAGTGSTYEQYF.